These 21 T cell receptor beta chains share one sample of origin, sequenced in a study of blood T cell repertoires in COVID-19. The assay was immunoSEQ multiplex PCR, and TCRdb's table has in-frame clones only and misses some. Here the sample spans around 65,000 clones, less than 85% being singletons. Sequencing was carried out using peripheral blood. The receptors were gathered from a man in his sixties with acute or convalescent COVID-19.

The gene calls are TRBV4-2 and TRBJ2-3; D may be TRBD1 (6 bases). CDR1 is LGHNA, CDR2 YNFKEQ, per germline. This CDR3 is 16 amino acids long. Trimming removed 0 bases at V and 2 bases at J, with 12 bases between. The chain's CDR3 is CASSQDKQGPTDTQYF. CDR3 bases: TGTGCCAGCAGCCAAGATAAGCAGGGGCCCACAGATACGCAGTATTTT.

This clone occurred a few times. V gene TRBV6-5 combines with J gene TRBJ1-2; the D gene is possibly TRBD1 (5 bases). CDR3 length: 14 residues. Germline lookup yields CDR1 MNHEY and CDR2 SVGAGI. Trimming removed 0 bases at V and 4 bases at J, with 9 bases between. The CDR3 nucleotides are TGTGCCAGCAGTTACTCGTCAGGGTCCTATGGCTACACCTTC. Protein product: CASSYSSGSYGYTF.

This clone occurred a few times. The CDR3 DNA reads as TGTGCCAGCAGCCCACGGGACAGCTCCTACGAGCAGTACTTC. As protein: CASSPRDSSYEQYF. The V and J genes are TRBV4-2 and TRBJ2-7; TRBD1 agrees at 7 bases. This CDR3 has 14 residues. Losses at the gene ends were 4 bases for V and 0 bases for J; bases not matched to a gene: 3. Germline V gene data show CDR1 as LGHNA and CDR2 as YNFKEQ.

V usage is TRBV7-9 and J usage is TRBJ1-3; D unresolved. CDR1 and CDR2 from the germline V gene are SEHNR and FQNEAQ (reference sequence). The CDR3 covers 11 residues. V shed 5 bases and J shed 6 bases, with 5 bases lying between them. The CDR3 loop reads CASSPQNTIYF. CDR3 DNA sequence: TGTGCCAGCAGCCCCCAAAACACCATATATTTT. Full variable domain (remainder filled in from reference TRBV7-9 and TRBJ1-3): DTGVSQNPRHKITKRGQNVTFRCDPISEHNRLYWYRQTLGQGPEFLTYFQNEAQLEKSRLLSDRFSAERPKGSFSTLEIQRTEQGDSAMYLCASSPQNTIYFGEGSWLTVV.

This rearrangement joins TRBV11-2 to TRBJ2-7; 9 bases align to TRBD1. The CDR3 extends over 15 amino acids. J was trimmed by 3 bases and V by 4 bases; bases with no gene match: 7. Germline values: CDR1 SGHAT, CDR2 FQNNGV. This chain's CDR3 is CASSSTGGSFYEQYF. Written as DNA, the CDR3 is TGTGCCAGCAGCTCGACAGGGGGATCCTTCTACGAGCAGTACTTC. The full variable domain, rest sourced from reference TRBV11-2 and TRBJ2-7, is EAGVAQSPRYKIIEKRQSVAFWCNPISGHATLYWYQQILGQGPKLLIQFQNNGVVDDSQLPKDRFSAERLKGVDSTLKIQPAKLEDSAVYLCASSSTGGSFYEQYFGPGTRLTVT.

The chain couples TRBV16 to TRBJ1-4, with D hard to call. In germline, CDR1 is KGHSY, CDR2 FQNENV. V was shortened by 6 bases and J by 1 base, with 9 bases between the two germline ends. CDR3 size: 14 residues. The CDR3 coding sequence is TGTGCCAGCAGTCCGACAAGAACTAATGAAAAACTGTTTTTT. Translated: CASSPTRTNEKLFF.

The chain links TRBV30 to TRBJ2-7; no firm D call. The germline gives CDR1 GTSNPN, CDR2 SVGIG (reference sequence). The CDR3 extends over 11 amino acids. The V end lost 4 bases, the J end lost 6 bases, and 10 bases lay between the germline ends. The CDR3 reads CAWNDEAEQYF. The CDR3 DNA is TGTGCCTGGAACGACGAGGCCGAGCAGTACTTC.

A single count supports this clone. The chain couples TRBV29-1 to TRBJ2-7; TRBD1 agrees at 11 bases. CDR1 and CDR2 (germline): SQVTM, ANQGSEA. V was pared by 1 base and J by 0 bases, with 2 bases of the junction left unmatched. The length of the CDR3 is 15 residues. The CDR3 region has the DNA TGCAGCGTTGAAGGGGACAGGGGGAGCTCCTACGAGCAGTACTTC. Its translation: CSVEGDRGSSYEQYF.

The rearrangement links TRBV28 to TRBJ1-2, with D unresolved. The V gene's germline CDR1 is MDHEN and CDR2 SYDVKM. There are 14 residues in the CDR3. Trimming took off 5 bases at V and 2 bases at J, with 12 bases between the two ends. CDR3 sequence reads: CASSPQTENYGYTF. The CDR3 DNA reads TGTGCCAGCAGTCCCCAGACGGAGAACTATGGCTACACCTTC.

V gene TRBV9 combines with J gene TRBJ2-1, with 15 bases that match TRBD2. The CDR3 totals 17 residues. The trim removed 1 base at V and 7 bases at J, leaving 6 bases unmatched. Germline V lookup: CDR1 SGDLS, CDR2 YYNGEE. CDR3 coding DNA: TGTGCCAGCAGCGTAACTGGACTAGCGGGAGGGAGAAATGAGCAGTTCTTC. Its protein product is CASSVTGLAGGRNEQFF.

This sequence joins TRBV25-1 and TRBJ2-2; the D gene is possibly TRBD1 (6 bases). CDR3 length equals 14 residues. Germline CDR1 MGHDK, CDR2 SYGVNS. V shed 6 bases and J shed 1 base, with 9 bases lying between them. CDR3 residues: CASSGQLNTGELFF. CDR3 coding DNA: TGTGCCAGCAGCGGACAGCTGAACACCGGGGAGCTGTTTTTT.

CDR3: CASSTHGEAGNEQYF. The CDR3 DNA is TGTGCCAGCAGCACACACGGGGAGGCAGGGAACGAGCAGTACTTC. The chain has TRBV7-3 and TRBJ2-7; tentative D call: TRBD2 (6 bases). Trimming stripped 5 bases from V and 5 bases from J, with 19 bases between. CDR3 length: 15 residues. Per germline, CDR1 SGHTA and CDR2 FQGTGA.

The chain is built from TRBV7-9 and TRBJ2-1; D is possibly TRBD2 (6 bases). The CDR3 has 12 residues. Deletions cut 5 bases from V and 10 bases from J, with 12 bases between. CDR1 is SEHNR and CDR2 is FQNEAQ in the germline V gene (reference sequence). CDR3 bases: TGTGCCAGCAGCCGAGCGGGCTTAGAGCAGTTCTTC. Translating it yields CASSRAGLEQFF.

The V call is TRBV29-1, the J call TRBJ2-1; no clear D. Deletions cut 3 bases from V and 4 bases from J, with 10 bases between. Germline lookup yields CDR1 SQVTM and CDR2 ANQGSEA. The CDR3 consists of 13 residues. This CDR3 reads CSVEASAYNEQFF. CDR3 sequence (DNA): TGCAGCGTTGAGGCTTCCGCTTACAATGAGCAGTTCTTC.

This rearrangement joins TRBV7-9 to TRBJ1-2; D ambiguous. The CDR3 has 12 residues. Between the trimmed V and J ends, which lost 1 base and 5 bases, there was a span of 5 bases. The germline V gene encodes CDR1 SEHNR and CDR2 FQNEAQ (reference sequence). CDR3 in amino acids: CASSLEQYGYTF. CDR3 in DNA: TGTGCCAGCAGCTTAGAACAGTATGGCTACACCTTC. Full variable domain (missing parts from reference TRBV7-9 and TRBJ1-2): DTGVSQNPRHKITKRGQNVTFRCDPISEHNRLYWYRQTLGQGPEFLTYFQNEAQLEKSRLLSDRFSAERPKGSFSTLEIQRTEQGDSAMYLCASSLEQYGYTFGSGTRLTVV.

The chain has TRBV12-3 or TRBV12-4 and TRBJ2-1; 8 bases align to TRBD1. The CDR3 is 11 residues long. Trimming cost V 6 bases and J 16 bases; bases outside gene matches: 8. CDR3 loop: CASRLRTGFFF. CDR3 in DNA: TGTGCCAGCAGACTCCGGACAGGGTTCTTCTTC.

The chain combines TRBV2 with TRBJ2-1, with D possibly being TRBD2 (6 bases). Germline loops: CDR1 SNHLY, CDR2 FYNNEI. The V end was cut by 5 bases, the J end by 9 bases, with 20 bases between. This CDR3 contains 15 residues. CDR3 DNA sequence: TGTGCCAGCAGTCCTAGACTAGTGAGTTCTGGTGAGCAGTTCTTC. This sequence encodes CASSPRLVSSGEQFF.

The rearrangement uses TRBV1 and TRBJ1-6; TRBD1 reflects the table's D call only, with no check against the DNA. TRBV1 is an annotated pseudogene. The CDR3 runs to 16 residues. The CDR3 sequence is CTSSQEGGRGNSPLHF. The DNA for the CDR3 is TGCACCAGCAGCCAAGAAGGGGGCAGAGGTAATTCACCCCTCCACTTT.

The J gene is TRBJ1-1, the V gene TRBV11-2, with a possible D match to TRBD1 (6 bases). The germline V gene has CDR1 SGHAT and CDR2 FQNNGV. This CDR3 has 14 amino acids. The germline V and J ends were trimmed by 8 bases and 4 bases, with 17 bases remaining between them. The CDR3 DNA follows: TGTGCCAGCGTACTATCGACAGGTCTCACTGAAGCTTTCTTT. Amino acids: CASVLSTGLTEAFF.

This chain connects TRBV24-1 to TRBJ1-2, with TRBD1 matching 8 bases. Trimming took 1 base from V and 2 from J; bases not matched to a gene: 5. This CDR3 has 16 amino acids. Germline V gives CDR1 KGHDR, CDR2 SFDVKD. The CDR3: CATSDFRTGTNYGYTF. The DNA for the CDR3 is TGTGCCACCAGTGATTTTAGGACAGGGACGAACTATGGCTACACCTTC.

The chain combines TRBV7-2 with TRBJ2-1, with 7 positions matching TRBD1. CDR3 size: 17 residues. Germline trimming cut 0 bases from V and 4 bases from J; bases unmatched to any gene: 9. The germline V gene has CDR1 SGHTA and CDR2 FQGNSA. The CDR3 DNA is TGTGCCAGCAGCTTAGCCAACCGGGACAGCTATTACAATGAGCAGTTCTTC. Translation: CASSLANRDSYYNEQFF. Filled out from reference TRBV7-2 and TRBJ2-1, the complete variable domain reads GAGVSQSPSNKVTEKGKDVELRCDPISGHTALYWYRQSLGQGLEFLIYFQGNSAPDKSGLPSDRFSAERTGGSVSTLTIQRTQQEDSAVYLCASSLANRDSYYNEQFFGPGTRLTVL.